These 6 T cell receptor beta chains came from one sample sequenced in a study of cytomegalovirus exposure and HLA in healthy donors. The PCR was carried out with 60 Vbeta primers and 13 Jbeta primers. Sequencing was performed with immunoSEQ multiplex PCR; in TCRdb, only in-frame clones are kept and a portion is missing. The data show 140,000 to 150,000 clones, with around 80% seen just once and approximately 4.1% held by the top ten. What was sequenced was PBMCs. The receptors derive from a man aged 35 to 55 in good health and CMV-seronegative.

The chain employs TRBV6-5 and TRBJ2-7; unclear D gene. Per the germline V gene, CDR1 is MNHEY and CDR2 is SVGAGI. V shed 2 bases and J shed 3 bases, with 14 bases lying between them. The CDR3 covers 15 residues. In DNA, the CDR3 is TGTGCCAGCAGTTACATGACACACGGCTACTACGAGCAGTACTTC. Its translation is CASSYMTHGYYEQYF.

This clone was observed a few times. The chain uses TRBV5-1 and TRBJ1-2, with 7 bases lining up with TRBD1. The trim removed 4 bases at V and 10 bases at J, leaving 7 bases unmatched. The germline CDR1 and CDR2 sequences are SGHRS and YFSETQ. The CDR3 is made up of 12 amino acids. CDR3 DNA: TGCGCCAGCAGCACAGACAGGGAGCACTACACCTTC. This sequence encodes CASSTDREHYTF. Full variable domain (outside the CDR3, taken from reference TRBV5-1 and TRBJ1-2): KAGVTQTPRYLIKTRGQQVTLSCSPISGHRSVSWYQQTPGQGLQFLFEYFSETQRNKGNFPGRFSGRQFSNSRSEMNVSTLELGDSALYLCASSTDREHYTFGSGTRLTVV.

The chain uses TRBV27 and TRBJ2-2, with D possibly being TRBD2 (5 bases). Germline values: CDR1 MNHEY, CDR2 SMNVEV (reference sequence). The length of the CDR3 is 15 residues. The ends were cut back, 5 bases at V and 0 bases at J, with 10 bases in the middle. The CDR3 DNA reads as TGTGCCAGCAGTACAACCGGGACGAACACCGGGGAGCTGTTTTTT. Translating gives CASSTTGTNTGELFF.

The chain couples TRBV19 to TRBJ1-6; possible D gene TRBD1, 6 bases. V dropped 6 bases and J dropped 9 bases, with 12 bases sitting between them. CDR3 length: 13 residues. Germline CDR1 is LNHDA and CDR2 is SQIVND (reference sequence). The CDR3: CASRQGWPSPLHF. The CDR3 DNA is TGTGCCAGTAGACAGGGTTGGCCTTCACCCCTCCACTTT.

A remark on this clone: At one boundary the junction diverges from the germline segment, which might be a read error. The gene calls are TRBV7-3 and TRBJ2-1; TRBD2 matches at 12 bases. Germline V lookup: CDR1 SGHTA, CDR2 FQGTGA. There are 14 residues in the CDR3. The CDR3 here is CASSLAGGPLEQLF. The CDR3, as DNA: TGTGCCAGCAGCCTAGCGGGGGGGCCGCTTGAGCAGCTCTTC.

CDR3 DNA: TGTGCCAGTAGTGAGCTGGGCAGGGGAAACTATGGCTACACCTTC. Its translation: CASSELGRGNYGYTF. V and J are TRBV19 and TRBJ1-2; TRBD1 might be the D (6 bases). The CDR3 is made up of 15 amino acids. Germline CDR1 is LNHDA and CDR2 is SQIVND (reference sequence). V was cut by 5 bases and J by 2 bases, with 15 bases left in between.